The clone carrying this T cell receptor (beta chain) showed up many times. Antigen unknown. The data were obtained in a study of CD8+CD57+ T cells in acquired aplastic anemia. Study-wide context: On average, sorted CD4+ and CD8+ cells gave 2.5 to 4 ug of DNA. Study results and caveats: Patients and controls shared twenty-nine CD8+ CDR3 sequences.

Genomic DNA provided the template from which TCR beta VDJ and CDR3 profiles were obtained. TCRdb re-called the reads through MiXCR, storing one row per CDR3 protein. The sample yields 180,000 or so distinct CDR3 sequences, 45% to 50% seen once. V shed 0 bases and J shed 7 bases, with 11 bases lying between them. The CDR3 spans 14 residues. The germline gives CDR1 SGHNT, CDR2 YENEEA. The rearrangement joins TRBV11-3 to TRBJ2-3; tentatively, D is TRBD1 or TRBD2 (6 bases each). The sample was sorted CD4+, CD8+, or CD8+CD57+ T cells (not recorded which) from PBMCs. The clonotype originates from a human donor in good health. The CDR3 DNA reads as TGTGCCAGCAGCTTAGACGGGGGCACGAATACGCAGTATTTT. Amino acid sequence: CASSLDGGTNTQYF.